The source of this TCR beta chain is a study of blood T cell repertoires in COVID-19. Study processing details: For nucleated cells, counts were estimated from reference gene primer amplification. Sequencing was performed with immunoSEQ multiplex PCR; in TCRdb, only in-frame clones are kept and a portion is missing. The DNA gave D and trimming, while V, J and clone size come from that table. The sample shows fewer than 350,000 clones, around nine tenths of them seen only once. The germline V gene has CDR1 LNHNV and CDR2 YYDKDF (reference sequence). This CDR3 spans 13 amino acids. J was trimmed by 10 bases and V by 5 bases; bases with no gene match: 6. A few counts support this clone. Participant-given clinical history determined each cohort assignment.

V usage is TRBV15 and J usage is TRBJ2-3; TRBD2 matches at 10 bases. This sequence was found in a woman aged 40 to 55 who had recovered from COVID-19. Sequenced material: PBMCs or T cells enriched from blood (not recorded which). Here the CDR3 reads CATSGLAGEAQYF. The CDR3 nucleotides read TGTGCCACCAGCGGCCTAGCGGGAGAGGCGCAGTATTTT.